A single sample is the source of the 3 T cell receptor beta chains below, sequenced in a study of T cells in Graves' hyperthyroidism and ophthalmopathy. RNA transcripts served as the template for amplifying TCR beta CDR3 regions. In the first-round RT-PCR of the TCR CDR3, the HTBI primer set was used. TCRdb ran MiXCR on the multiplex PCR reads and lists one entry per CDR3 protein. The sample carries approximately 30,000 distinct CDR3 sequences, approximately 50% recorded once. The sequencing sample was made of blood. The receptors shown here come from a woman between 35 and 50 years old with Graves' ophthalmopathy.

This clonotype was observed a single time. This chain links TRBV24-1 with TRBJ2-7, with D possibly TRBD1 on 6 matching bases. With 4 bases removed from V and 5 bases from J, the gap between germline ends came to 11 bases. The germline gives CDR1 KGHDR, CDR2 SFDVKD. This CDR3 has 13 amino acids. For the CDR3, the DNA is TGTGCCACCAGTGAACAGGGAGCAAACGAGCAGTACTTC. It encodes CATSEQGANEQYF.

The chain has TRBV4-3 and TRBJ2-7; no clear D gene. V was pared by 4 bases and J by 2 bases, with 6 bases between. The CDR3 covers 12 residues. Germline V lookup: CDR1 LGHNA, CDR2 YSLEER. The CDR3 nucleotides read TGCGCCAGCAGCCCCACTGCCTACGAGCAGTACTTC. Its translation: CASSPTAYEQYF.

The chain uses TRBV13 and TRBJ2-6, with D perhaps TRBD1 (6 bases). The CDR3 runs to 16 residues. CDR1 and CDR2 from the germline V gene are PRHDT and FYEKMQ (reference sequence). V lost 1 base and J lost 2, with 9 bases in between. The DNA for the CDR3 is TGTGCCAGCAGCTTAGAGGGGGTTGCTGGGGCCAACGTCCTGACTTTC. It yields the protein CASSLEGVAGANVLTF.